The text below deals with one T cell receptor beta chain. Per the study methods: Reference gene primers were amplified, and this amplification served to estimate nucleated cell counts. Using immunoSEQ multiplex PCR, the repertoire was profiled, and TCRdb retains in-frame clones only, with some absent. V and J calls and clone size are copied from that table; D and trimming were computed from the DNA. The sample carries 70,000 to 95,000 clones, approximately 88% recorded once. This record comes from a study of blood T cell repertoires in COVID-19. For the study at large: The United States, Italy and Spain supplied acute and convalescent COVID-19 samples. PBMCs, B-cell-depleted T cells, or T cells were the source of the cDNA or gDNA that made up the material.

Material for sequencing was peripheral blood. The sequence derives from a man between 65 and 80 years old with acute or convalescent COVID-19.

The CDR3 bases are TGCGCCAGCAGCCTCGGGACAGGTTCTTTCTACAATGAGCAGTTCTTC. It yields the protein CASSLGTGSFYNEQFF. This chain connects TRBV5-1 to TRBJ2-1; 8 nucleotides align to TRBD1. This CDR3 spans 16 amino acids. After removal of 4 bases from V and 3 bases from J, the junction contained 9 bases not matched to a gene. Germline assignment: CDR1 SGHRS and CDR2 YFSETQ.